The clone carrying this T cell receptor beta chain was recorded a few times. The germline V gene encodes CDR1 SGHNT and CDR2 YENEEA. The length of the CDR3 is 13 residues. V dropped 3 bases and J dropped 1 base, with 6 bases sitting between them. This record belongs to a study of blood T cell repertoires in COVID-19. The overall study: Collection of acute and convalescent COVID-19 samples took place in the United States, Italy and Spain. T cells, B-cell-depleted T cells, or PBMCs supplied cDNA or gDNA.

Original data processing: Nucleated cell number was recorded as an estimate derived from reference gene primer amplification. TCRdb keeps only in-frame clones here, not all; method: immunoSEQ multiplex PCR. That table gives V, J and clone size, and the DNA gave D and trimming. The sample consists of approximately 25,000 clones, 84% of them appearing once. Sequenced input: peripheral blood. This chain uses TRBV11-3 with TRBJ2-5; no clear D. The source is a woman at least 80 years old with acute or convalescent COVID-19. DNA of the CDR3: TGTGCCAGCAGCTTTGGGCCCCAAGAGACCCAGTACTTC. Encoded protein: CASSFGPQETQYF.